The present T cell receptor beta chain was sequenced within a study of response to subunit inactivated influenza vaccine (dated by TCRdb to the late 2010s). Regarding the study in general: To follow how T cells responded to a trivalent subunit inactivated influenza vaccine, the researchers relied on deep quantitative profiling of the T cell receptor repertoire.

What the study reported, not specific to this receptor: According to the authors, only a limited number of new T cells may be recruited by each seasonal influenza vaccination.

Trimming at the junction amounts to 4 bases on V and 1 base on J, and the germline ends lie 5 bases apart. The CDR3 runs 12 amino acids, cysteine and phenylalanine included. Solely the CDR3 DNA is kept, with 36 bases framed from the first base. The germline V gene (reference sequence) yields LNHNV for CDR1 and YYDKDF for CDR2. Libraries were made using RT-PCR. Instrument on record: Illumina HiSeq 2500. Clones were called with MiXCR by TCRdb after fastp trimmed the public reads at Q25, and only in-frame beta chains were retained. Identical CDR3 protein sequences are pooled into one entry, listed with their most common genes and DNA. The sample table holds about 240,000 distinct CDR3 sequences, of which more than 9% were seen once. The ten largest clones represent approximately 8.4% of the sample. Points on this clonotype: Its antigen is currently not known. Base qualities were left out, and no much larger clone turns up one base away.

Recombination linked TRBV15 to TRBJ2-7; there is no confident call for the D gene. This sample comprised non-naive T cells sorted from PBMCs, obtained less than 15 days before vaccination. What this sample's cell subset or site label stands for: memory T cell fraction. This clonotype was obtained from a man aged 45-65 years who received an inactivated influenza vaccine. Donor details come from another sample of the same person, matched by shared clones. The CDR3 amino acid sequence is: CATSTSSYEQYF. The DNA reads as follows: TGTGCCACCAGCACATCTTCCTACGAGCAGTACTTC.